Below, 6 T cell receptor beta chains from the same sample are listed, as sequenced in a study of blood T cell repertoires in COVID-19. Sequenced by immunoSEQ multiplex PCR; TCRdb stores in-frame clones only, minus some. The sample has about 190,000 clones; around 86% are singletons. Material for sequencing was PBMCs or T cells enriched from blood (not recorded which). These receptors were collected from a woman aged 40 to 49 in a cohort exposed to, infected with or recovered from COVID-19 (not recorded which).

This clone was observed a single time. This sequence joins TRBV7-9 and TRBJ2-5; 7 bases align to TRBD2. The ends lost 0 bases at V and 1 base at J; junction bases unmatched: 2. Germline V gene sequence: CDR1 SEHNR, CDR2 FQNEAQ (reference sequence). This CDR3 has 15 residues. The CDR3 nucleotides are TGTGCCAGCAGCTTAGCAGGCGGGAGCCAAGAGACCCAGTACTTC. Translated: CASSLAGGSQETQYF.

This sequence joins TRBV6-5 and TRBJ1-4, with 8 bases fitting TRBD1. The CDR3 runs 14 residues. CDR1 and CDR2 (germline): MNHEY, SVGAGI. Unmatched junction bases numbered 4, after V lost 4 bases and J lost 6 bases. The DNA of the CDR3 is TGTGCCAGCAGTTCAAACAGGGGGGATGAAAAACTGTTTTTT. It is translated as CASSSNRGDEKLFF.

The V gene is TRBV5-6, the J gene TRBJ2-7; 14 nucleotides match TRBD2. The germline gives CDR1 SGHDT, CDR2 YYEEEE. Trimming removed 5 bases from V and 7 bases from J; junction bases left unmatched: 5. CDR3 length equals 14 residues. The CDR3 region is CASRWTSGGQEQYF. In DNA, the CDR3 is TGTGCCAGCAGGTGGACTAGCGGGGGGCAGGAGCAGTACTTC.

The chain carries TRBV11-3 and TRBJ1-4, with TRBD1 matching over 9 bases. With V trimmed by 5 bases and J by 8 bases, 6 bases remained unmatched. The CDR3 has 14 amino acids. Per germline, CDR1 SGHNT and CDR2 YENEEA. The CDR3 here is CASSPRGTGEKLFF. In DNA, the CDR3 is TGTGCCAGCAGCCCCAGGGGGACAGGGGAAAAACTGTTTTTT.

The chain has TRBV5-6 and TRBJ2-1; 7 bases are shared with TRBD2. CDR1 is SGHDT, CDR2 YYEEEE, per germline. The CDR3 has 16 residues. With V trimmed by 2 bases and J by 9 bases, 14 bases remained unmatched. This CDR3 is CASSFWSSGRLVEQFF. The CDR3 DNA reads TGTGCCAGCAGCTTTTGGTCTAGCGGTCGTCTGGTTGAGCAGTTCTTC.

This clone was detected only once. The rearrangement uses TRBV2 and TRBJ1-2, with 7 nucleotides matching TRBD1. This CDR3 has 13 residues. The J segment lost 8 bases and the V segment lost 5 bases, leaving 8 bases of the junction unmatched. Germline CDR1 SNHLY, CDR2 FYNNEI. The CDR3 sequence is CASSTARGVGYTF. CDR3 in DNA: TGTGCCAGCAGTACGGCCAGGGGGGTGGGCTACACCTTC. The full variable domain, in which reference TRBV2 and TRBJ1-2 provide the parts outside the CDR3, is EPEVTQTPSHQVTQMGQEVILRCVPISNHLYFYWYRQILGQKVEFLVSFYNNEISEKSEIFDDQFSVERPDGSNFTLKIRSTKLEDSAMYFCASSTARGVGYTFGSGTRLTVV.